The source of this T cell receptor (beta chain) is a study of cytomegalovirus exposure and HLA in healthy donors. Regarding the study as a whole: Presence/absence analyses took donor sequencing depth as roughly uniform.

Details on this clone: What it recognizes is unknown.

The CDR3 covers 14 residues. The V end was cut by 2 bases, the J end by 6 bases, with 12 bases between. The germline gives CDR1 MNHEY, CDR2 SVGAGI. The PCR was carried out with 60 Vbeta primers and 13 Jbeta primers. Assay used: immunoSEQ multiplex PCR; TCRdb lists only in-frame clones, some missing. The data show around 44,000 clones, approximately 86% seen once. Material: PBMCs. The rearrangement links TRBV6-5 to TRBJ2-3, with D tentatively TRBD2 (6 bases). The origin of this receptor is a woman in her forties in good health and CMV-seropositive. The CDR3 loop reads CASSYGGSGDTQYF. The CDR3 DNA reads TGTGCCAGCAGTTACGGGGGGAGCGGGGATACGCAGTATTTT.